This TCR beta chain was observed in a study of OX40 agonist ivuxolimab in advanced cancers. Systemic immunosuppression or autoimmune disease history was grounds to exclude patients. The CDR3 loop spans 14 amino acids. The germline V and J ends were trimmed by 3 bases and 0 bases, with 9 bases remaining between them. Germline V CDR1 and CDR2: SGDLS, YYNGEE. In this sample, this clone turned up a few times. The data were produced by immunoSEQ multiplex PCR, yet TCRdb's version contains in-frame clones alone and is incomplete. The sample carries about 14,000 clones, around 79% recorded once. The chain recombines TRBV9 with TRBJ1-1, with D maybe TRBD1 (5 bases). Sequenced here: CD4+ or CD8+ T cells sorted from blood, sampled in a trial of the OX40 agonist ivuxolimab. The sequence came from an adult with an advanced solid tumor such as melanoma, head and neck, liver or kidney cancer. CDR3 loop: CASSGGTVNTEAFF. The CDR3 DNA sequence: TGTGCCAGCAGCGGTGGGACGGTGAACACTGAAGCTTTCTTT. Full variable domain (missing parts from reference TRBV9 and TRBJ1-1): DSGVTQTPKHLITATGQRVTLRCSPRSGDLSVYWYQQSLDQGLQFLIQYYNGEERAKGNILERFSAQQFPDLHSELNLSSLELGDSALYFCASSGGTVNTEAFFGQGTRLTVV.